A selection of T cell receptor beta chains follows, all from one sample in a study of shared clonotypes between healthy human individuals. Profiled with immunoSEQ multiplex PCR; TCRdb holds only in-frame clones, not every one. Counted here are roughly 2,300,000 clones, just under 95% occurring once; the ten biggest clones make up roughly 0.34%. The sequenced material came from naive CD4+ T cells from PBMCs. These receptors were obtained from a man between 18 and 29 years old in good health. Some clones in this sample may be carry-over from other donors' samples. Each CDR3 is given with its conserved first and last residue. D genes are given only for firm matches. The size entry is marked missing in some rows and otherwise reads once, few, many or a size class.

length	V	D	J	size	DNA	CDR3
14	TRBV7-6	.	TRBJ2-5	.	TGTGCCAGCAGCGCCTGGGGGGCCGGGGAGACCCAGTACTTC	CASSAWGAGETQYF
15	TRBV11-2	.	TRBJ2-6	.	TGTGCCAGCAGCTTCGGGGGCGCGGGGGCCAACGTCCTGACTTTC	CASSFGGAGANVLTF
15	TRBV28	.	TRBJ2-3	.	TGTGCCAGCAATTCCCGCAGGGGTAGCACAGATACGCAGTATTTT	CASNSRRGSTDTQYF
14	TRBV19	.	TRBJ1-2	.	TGTGCCAGTTCGGTGGCGGTCCCTAACTATGGCTACACCTTC	CASSVAVPNYGYTF
14	TRBV5-4	.	TRBJ2-7	once	TGTGCCAGCAGCTTGTACACTGGGAGCTACGAGCAGTACTTC	CASSLYTGSYEQYF
13	TRBV11-3	.	TRBJ1-1	once	TGTGCCAGCAGCGACCGGGGCAGGGATGAAGCTTTCTTT	CASSDRGRDEAFF
14	TRBV10-2	TRBD1	TRBJ1-1	.	TGCGCCAGCAGTGTATCGAGACAGGGGCCGGGAGCTTTCTTT	CASSVSRQGPGAFF
14	TRBV25-1	.	TRBJ2-3	.	TGTGCCAGCACTAGTCAGGCCTACACAGATACGCAGTATTTT	CASTSQAYTDTQYF
15	TRBV7-3	.	TRBJ2-7	.	TGTGCCAGCAGCTTAGGGAGCGGGCCTTCCTACGAGCAGTACTTC	CASSLGSGPSYEQYF
16	TRBV5-1	.	TRBJ1-4	.	TGCGCCAGCAGCCTCCGGACGTTAGGGTCTAATGAAAAACTGTTTTTT	CASSLRTLGSNEKLFF
15	TRBV7-9	TRBD2	TRBJ2-1	.	TGTGCCAGCAGCTTAAAGTCTAGCGGGAGCAATGAGCAGTTCTTC	CASSLKSSGSNEQFF
20	TRBV5-1	.	TRBJ2-6	.	TGCGCCAGCGGATGGCACGTCTCGGGGGGCAGAAGGTCTGGGGCCAACGTCCTGACTTTC	CASGWHVSGGRRSGANVLTF
14	TRBV18	.	TRBJ2-1	.	TGTGCCAGCTCAATGGTTAGCTCCTACAATGAGCAGTTCTTC	CASSMVSSYNEQFF
14	TRBV15	TRBD2	TRBJ2-7	.	TGTGCCACCAGCAAAGAGCGGGGCTCCTACGAGCAGTACTTC	CATSKERGSYEQYF
18	TRBV5-1	.	TRBJ2-3	.	TGCGCCAGCAGCTTGGTCCCGCGTACAGGGACTAGCACAGATACGCAGTATTTT	CASSLVPRTGTSTDTQYF
13	TRBV6-1	.	TRBJ2-7	once	TGTGCCAGCAGTACCAGGGGATCCTACGAGCAGTACTTC	CASSTRGSYEQYF
12	TRBV5-4	.	TRBJ1-4	.	TGTGCCAGCAGCTTCAGGGGTGAAAAACTGTTTTTT	CASSFRGEKLFF
13	TRBV18	.	TRBJ1-5	.	TGTGCCAGCACATCCTATAGCAATCAGCCCCAGCATTTT	CASTSYSNQPQHF
17	TRBV5-6	.	TRBJ2-2	.	TGTGCCAGCATAAAACCCCGCCCAAGGGGCAAGACCGGGGAGCTGTTTTTT	CASIKPRPRGKTGELFF